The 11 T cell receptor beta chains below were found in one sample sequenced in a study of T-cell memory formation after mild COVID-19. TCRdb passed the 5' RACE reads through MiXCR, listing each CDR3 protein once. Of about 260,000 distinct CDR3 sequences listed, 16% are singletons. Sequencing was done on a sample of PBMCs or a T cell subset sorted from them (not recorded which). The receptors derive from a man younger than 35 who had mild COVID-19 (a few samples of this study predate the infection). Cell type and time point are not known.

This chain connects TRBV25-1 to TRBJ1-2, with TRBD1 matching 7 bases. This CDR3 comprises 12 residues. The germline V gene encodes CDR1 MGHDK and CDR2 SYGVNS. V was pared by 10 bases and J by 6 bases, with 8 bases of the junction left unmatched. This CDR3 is CANNGTVNGYTF. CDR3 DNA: TGTGCCAACAACGGGACAGTGAATGGCTACACCTTC.

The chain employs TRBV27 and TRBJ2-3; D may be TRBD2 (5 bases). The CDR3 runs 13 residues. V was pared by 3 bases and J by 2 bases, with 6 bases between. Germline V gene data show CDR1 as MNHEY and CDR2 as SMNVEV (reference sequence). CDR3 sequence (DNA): TGTGCCAGCAGTTTCGGACTCACAGATACGCAGTATTTT. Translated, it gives CASSFGLTDTQYF.

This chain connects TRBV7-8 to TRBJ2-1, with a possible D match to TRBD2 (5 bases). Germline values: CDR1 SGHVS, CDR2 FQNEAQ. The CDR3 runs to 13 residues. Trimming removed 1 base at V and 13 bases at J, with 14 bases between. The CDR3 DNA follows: TGTGCCAGCAGCTTAGTGGATACGGGGTACCAGTTCTTC. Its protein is CASSLVDTGYQFF. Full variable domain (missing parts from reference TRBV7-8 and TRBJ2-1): GAGVSQSPRYKVAKRGQDVALRCDPISGHVSLFWYQQALGQGPEFLTYFQNEAQLDKSGLPSDRFFAERPEGSVSTLKIQRTQQEDSAVYLCASSLVDTGYQFFGPGTRLTVL.

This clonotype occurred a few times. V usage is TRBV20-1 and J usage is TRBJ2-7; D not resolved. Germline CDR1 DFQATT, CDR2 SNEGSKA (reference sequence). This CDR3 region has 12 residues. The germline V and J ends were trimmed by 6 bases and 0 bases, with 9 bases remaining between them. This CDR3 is CSAGGSSYEQYF. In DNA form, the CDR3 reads TGCAGTGCGGGCGGCAGCTCCTACGAGCAGTACTTC.

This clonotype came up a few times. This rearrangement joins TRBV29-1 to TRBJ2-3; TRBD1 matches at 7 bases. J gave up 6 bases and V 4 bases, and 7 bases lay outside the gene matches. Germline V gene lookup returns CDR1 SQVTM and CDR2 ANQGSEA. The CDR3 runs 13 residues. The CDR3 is CSVVGTVYDTQYF. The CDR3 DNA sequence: TGCAGCGTTGTTGGGACAGTCTACGATACGCAGTATTTT.

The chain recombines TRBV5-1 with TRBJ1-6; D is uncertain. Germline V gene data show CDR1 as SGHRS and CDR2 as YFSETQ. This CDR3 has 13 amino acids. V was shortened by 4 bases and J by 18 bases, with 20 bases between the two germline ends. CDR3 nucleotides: TGCGCCAGCAGCACCGGAGGTCAGGCCGGGTACCACTTT. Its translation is CASSTGGQAGYHF.

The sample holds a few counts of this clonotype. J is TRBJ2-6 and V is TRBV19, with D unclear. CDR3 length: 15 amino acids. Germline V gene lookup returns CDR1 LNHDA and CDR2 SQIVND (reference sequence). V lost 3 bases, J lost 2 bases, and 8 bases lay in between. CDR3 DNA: TGTGCCAGTAGTATCAACGCGGCTGGGGCCAACGTCCTGACTTTC. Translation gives CASSINAAGANVLTF.

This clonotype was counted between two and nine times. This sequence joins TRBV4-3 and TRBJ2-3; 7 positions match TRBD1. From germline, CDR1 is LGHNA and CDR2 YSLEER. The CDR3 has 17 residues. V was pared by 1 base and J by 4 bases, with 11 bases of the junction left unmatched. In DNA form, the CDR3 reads TGCGCCAGCAGCCAAGCGCCGGGACAGTTGTTTGCAGATACGCAGTATTTT. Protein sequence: CASSQAPGQLFADTQYF.

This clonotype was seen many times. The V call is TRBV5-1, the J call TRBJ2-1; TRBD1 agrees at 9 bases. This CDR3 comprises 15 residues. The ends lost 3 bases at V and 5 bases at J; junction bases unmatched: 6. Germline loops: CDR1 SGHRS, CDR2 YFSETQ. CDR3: CASSSLDRGHNEQFF. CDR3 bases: TGCGCCAGCAGCTCCCTGGACAGGGGACACAATGAGCAGTTCTTC.

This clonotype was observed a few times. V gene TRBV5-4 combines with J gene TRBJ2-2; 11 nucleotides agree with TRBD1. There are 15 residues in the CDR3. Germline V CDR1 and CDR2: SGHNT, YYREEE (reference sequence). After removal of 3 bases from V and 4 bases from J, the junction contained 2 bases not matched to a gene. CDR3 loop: CASSSGTGGTGELFF. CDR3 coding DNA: TGTGCCAGCAGCTCCGGGACAGGGGGCACCGGGGAGCTGTTTTTT.

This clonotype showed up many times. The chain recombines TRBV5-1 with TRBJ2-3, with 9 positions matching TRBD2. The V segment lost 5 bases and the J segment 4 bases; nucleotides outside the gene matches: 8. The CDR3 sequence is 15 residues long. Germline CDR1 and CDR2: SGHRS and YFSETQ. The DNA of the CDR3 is TGCGCCAGCAGTTCCCTAGCGGGGCAAGCAGATACGCAGTATTTT. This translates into CASSSLAGQADTQYF.